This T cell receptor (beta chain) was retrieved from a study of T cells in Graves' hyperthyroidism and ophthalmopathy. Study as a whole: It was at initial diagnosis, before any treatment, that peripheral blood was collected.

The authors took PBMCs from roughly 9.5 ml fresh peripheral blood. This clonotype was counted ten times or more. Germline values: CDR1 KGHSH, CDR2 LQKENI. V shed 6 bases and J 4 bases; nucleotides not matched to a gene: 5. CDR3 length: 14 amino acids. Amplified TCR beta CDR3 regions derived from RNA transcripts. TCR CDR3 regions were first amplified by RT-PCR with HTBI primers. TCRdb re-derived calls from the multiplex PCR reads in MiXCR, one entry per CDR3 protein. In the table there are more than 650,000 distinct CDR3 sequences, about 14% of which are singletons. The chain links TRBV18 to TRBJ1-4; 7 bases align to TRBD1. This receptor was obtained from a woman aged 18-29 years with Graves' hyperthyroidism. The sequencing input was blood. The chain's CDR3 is CASSRQGGNEKLFF. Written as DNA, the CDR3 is TGTGCCAGCTCCAGACAGGGTGGTAATGAAAAACTGTTTTTT.